What follows are 25 T cell receptor beta chains derived from one specimen sequenced in a study of shared clonotypes between healthy human individuals. Here immunoSEQ multiplex PCR was the method, and the copy in TCRdb shows in-frame clones only, minus some. The repertoire holds around 2.3 million clones, with 90% to 97% as singletons. The sequencing sample was made of naive CD4+ T cells sorted from blood. Noted subset: CD45RA+ positively selected. The source of these receptors is a man between 18 and 35 years old in good health.

The chain uses TRBV6-4 and TRBJ1-2, with D uncertain. The CDR3 runs 12 residues. Germline CDR1 reads MRHNA; CDR2 reads SNTAGT. The V end was cut by 0 bases, the J end by 7 bases, with 6 bases between. CDR3 DNA sequence: TGTGCCAGCAGTGACTCGAATAGTGGCTACACCTTC. Encoded protein: CASSDSNSGYTF.

The rearrangement joins TRBV6-1 to TRBJ1-1, with 7 bases that match TRBD1. The CDR3 contains 14 residues. Germline lookup yields CDR1 MNHNS and CDR2 SASEGT. Unmatched junction bases numbered 5, after V lost 7 bases and J lost 0 bases. CDR3 coding DNA: TGTGCCAGCACTAGGGGACAGATGAACACTGAAGCTTTCTTT. Protein: CASTRGQMNTEAFF.

The V call is TRBV7-2, the J call TRBJ2-6, with 7 bases fitting TRBD1. Germline V gene lookup returns CDR1 SGHTA and CDR2 FQGNSA. This CDR3 has 17 amino acids. V lost 4 bases to trimming and J lost 0 bases; unmatched junction nucleotides: 6. The CDR3 loop reads CASSYRQGYSGANVLTF. The CDR3 coding sequence is TGTGCCAGCAGCTACCGACAGGGTTACTCTGGGGCCAACGTCCTGACTTTC. The full variable domain, rest sourced from reference TRBV7-2 and TRBJ2-6, is GAGVSQSPSNKVTEKGKDVELRCDPISGHTALYWYRQSLGQGLEFLIYFQGNSAPDKSGLPSDRFSAERTGGSVSTLTIQRTQQEDSAVYLCASSYRQGYSGANVLTFGAGSRLTVL.

The chain recombines TRBV6-1 with TRBJ2-7, with 8 bases matching TRBD2. Germline-derived CDR1 and CDR2 are MNHNS and SASEGT. With V trimmed by 7 bases and J by 4 bases, 6 bases remained unmatched. This CDR3 is built from 13 residues. CDR3 bases: TGTGCCAGCATAACTAGCGGACTTTACGAGCAGTACTTC. This codes for CASITSGLYEQYF.

The rearrangement links TRBV27 to TRBJ2-5; 7 positions match TRBD1. The length of the CDR3 is 17 residues. V trimming: 5 bases; J trimming: 1 base; junction bases outside the gene matches: 13. Germline V gene sequence: CDR1 MNHEY, CDR2 SMNVEV (reference sequence). CDR3 bases: TGTGCCAGCAGTGAGAGCATGCCGGGACAGATCCAAGAGACCCAGTACTTC. As protein: CASSESMPGQIQETQYF.

V usage is TRBV7-2 and J usage is TRBJ1-1; 9 bases agree with TRBD1. The germline gives CDR1 SGHTA, CDR2 FQGNSA. The V and J ends lost 3 bases and 6 bases, in that order; junction bases with no gene match: 17. This CDR3 region has 18 residues. The CDR3 protein is CASSFRPEHINRGPEAFF. The CDR3 DNA follows: TGTGCCAGCAGCTTCCGTCCTGAGCACATCAACAGGGGGCCTGAAGCTTTCTTT.

The CDR3 reads CASSLYRGGYGYTF. The CDR3 bases are TGTGCCAGCAGCCTCTACAGGGGGGGCTATGGCTACACCTTC. This sequence joins TRBV7-2 and TRBJ1-2; the match to TRBD1 covers 8 bases. CDR1 and CDR2 (germline): SGHTA, FQGNSA. This CDR3 is 14 amino acids long. Germline trimming cut 5 bases from V and 4 bases from J; bases unmatched to any gene: 6.

This chain links TRBV4-1 with TRBJ1-2; 11 nucleotides align to TRBD1. The CDR3 length is 15 residues. J was trimmed by 6 bases and V by 3 bases; bases with no gene match: 6. Germline V gives CDR1 MGHRA, CDR2 YSYEKL. The CDR3 sequence: CASSHGQGAKNGYTF. CDR3 nucleotides: TGCGCCAGCAGCCACGGACAGGGGGCGAAGAATGGCTACACCTTC.

The V gene is TRBV10-1, the J gene TRBJ2-2; D not resolved. This CDR3 has 14 residues. V was pared by 3 bases and J by 7 bases, with 12 bases between. Germline assignment: CDR1 WNHNN and CDR2 SYGVQD (reference sequence). The CDR3 coding sequence is TGCGCCAGCAGTGATAGAAGGACGGGCGGGGAGCTGTTTTTT. Amino acid sequence: CASSDRRTGGELFF.

CDR3 DNA sequence: TGTGCCAGCTCACCTCGGGCGGGGGATCACACTGAAGCTTTCTTT. Translation gives CASSPRAGDHTEAFF. The chain links TRBV18 to TRBJ1-1; the D gene is possibly TRBD1 (5 bases). This CDR3 region has 15 residues. V lost 3 bases and J 3 bases, leaving 14 bases between the germline ends. CDR1 KGHSH and CDR2 LQKENI come from the germline V gene.

This sequence joins TRBV7-8 and TRBJ2-3; tentative D call: TRBD1 (5 bases). Germline V gene data show CDR1 as SGHVS and CDR2 as FQNEAQ. The CDR3 totals 15 residues. Between the trimmed V and J ends, which lost 1 base and 0 bases, there was a span of 8 bases. CDR3 DNA sequence: TGTGCCAGCAGCTTAGTGGGGCTGAGCACAGATACGCAGTATTTT. Translating it yields CASSLVGLSTDTQYF.

The CDR3 spells CASSPPRTGFYEQYF. DNA of the CDR3: TGTGCCAGCAGCCCCCCCCGAACAGGGTTCTACGAGCAGTACTTC. The gene calls are TRBV12-1 and TRBJ2-7; TRBD1, the D gene given by the table, was not confirmed from the DNA. TRBV12-1 is a pseudogene. The CDR3 spans 15 residues.

The chain carries TRBV6-5 and TRBJ2-3; 10 bases line up with TRBD2. The V and J ends lost 0 bases and 4 bases, in that order; junction bases with no gene match: 4. Germline loops: CDR1 MNHEY, CDR2 SVGAGI. The CDR3 is made up of 16 amino acids. The CDR3 bases are TGTGCCAGCAGTTACTCGAGTCTAGCGGGAGCAGATACGCAGTATTTT. Protein sequence: CASSYSSLAGADTQYF.

The rearrangement joins TRBV7-2 to TRBJ2-1, with TRBD1 as a possible D gene (5 bases). The CDR3 extends over 15 amino acids. The germline CDR1 and CDR2 sequences are SGHTA and FQGNSA. Trimming removed 5 bases from V and 6 bases from J, with 17 bases in between. DNA of the CDR3: TGTGCCAGCAGCCCCACCCCGGACACCATCAATGAGCAGTTCTTC. This encodes CASSPTPDTINEQFF.

With regard to this clone: Just one base apart from a much larger clone, this may be a read error. The chain carries TRBV7-6 and TRBJ2-7, with D uncertain. This CDR3 region has 11 residues. Germline assignment: CDR1 SGHVS and CDR2 FNYEAQ. The ends were cut back, 5 bases at V and 3 bases at J, with 5 bases in the middle. CDR3 amino acids: CASSPFYEQYF. CDR3 in DNA: TGTGCCAGCAGCCCCTTCTACGAGCAGTACTTC.

J is TRBJ2-2 and V is TRBV5-4, with a tentative D call TRBD1 (5 bases). Deletions cut 2 bases from V and 7 bases from J, with 6 bases between. The germline gives CDR1 SGHNT, CDR2 YYREEE (reference sequence). The CDR3 totals 12 residues. CDR3 DNA sequence: TGTGCCAGCAGCTTCAGGGACGGGGAGCTGTTTTTT. Its protein is CASSFRDGELFF.

The chain recombines TRBV28 with TRBJ1-1; possibly TRBD1 for D (6 bases). The CDR3 contains 14 residues. Trimming removed 7 bases at V and 4 bases at J, with 16 bases between. The germline V gene has CDR1 MDHEN and CDR2 SYDVKM. CDR3 DNA sequence: TGTGCCAGCAACTCGCTGAGGGGGAGCACTGAAGCTTTCTTT. This translates into CASNSLRGSTEAFF.

Note on this clone: Distinct nucleotide sequences in the sample also encode this CDR3. V gene TRBV18 combines with J gene TRBJ1-1; tentatively, D is TRBD1 (5 bases). The CDR3 runs 14 residues. Germline V lookup: CDR1 KGHSH, CDR2 LQKENI. The V gene lost 0 bases and the J gene lost 5 bases, with 10 bases spanning the gap. The chain's CDR3 is CASSPPYRGTEAFF. CDR3 bases: TGTGCCAGCTCACCACCGTATCGGGGGACTGAAGCTTTCTTT.

The rearrangement links TRBV30 to TRBJ1-5; tentatively, D is TRBD1 (5 bases). Trimming shortened V by 1 base and J by 0 bases, and 10 bases separated the two germline ends. The CDR3 has 15 residues. Germline CDR1 is GTSNPN and CDR2 is SVGIG (reference sequence). The CDR3: CAWSGDGYSNQPQHF. DNA of the CDR3: TGTGCCTGGAGTGGGGACGGCTATAGCAATCAGCCCCAGCATTTT.

The chain employs TRBV28 and TRBJ2-2; D is uncertain. Trimming pared 3 bases from V and 1 base from J, leaving 9 bases between. The CDR3 is 15 residues long. Germline CDR1 is MDHEN and CDR2 is SYDVKM. CDR3 protein: CASSFLAGNTGELFF. The DNA for the CDR3 is TGTGCCAGCAGTTTTTTGGCCGGGAACACCGGGGAGCTGTTTTTT.

The chain uses TRBV10-1 and TRBJ2-7; TRBD1 matches 7 bases. CDR1 and CDR2 from the germline V gene are WNHNN and SYGVQD (reference sequence). CDR3 length: 13 residues. J gave up 2 bases and V 5 bases, and 3 bases lay outside the gene matches. CDR3 sequence reads: CASSNGQAYEQYF. The CDR3 DNA sequence: TGCGCCAGCAGTAACGGACAGGCCTACGAGCAGTACTTC.

As to this clone: The same CDR3 can be traced to other DNA sequences in this sample. This chain connects TRBV7-9 to TRBJ2-2; tentatively, D is TRBD1 (5 bases). This CDR3 has 14 residues. Trimming stripped 4 bases from V and 0 bases from J, with 6 bases between. Germline V gives CDR1 SEHNR, CDR2 FQNEAQ (reference sequence). Here the CDR3 DNA reads TGTGCCAGCAGCTCCAGGGCGAACACCGGGGAGCTGTTTTTT. It specifies CASSSRANTGELFF. Full variable domain (remainder filled in from reference TRBV7-9 and TRBJ2-2): DTGVSQNPRHKITKRGQNVTFRCDPISEHNRLYWYRQTLGQGPEFLTYFQNEAQLEKSRLLSDRFSAERPKGSFSTLEIQRTEQGDSAMYLCASSSRANTGELFFGEGSRLTVL.

This chain uses TRBV7-2 with TRBJ2-7; 9 nucleotides match TRBD1. The CDR3 runs 15 residues. J lost 1 base, V lost 5 bases, and 6 bases had no gene match. Looked up from germline, CDR1 is SGHTA and CDR2 is FQGNSA. CDR3 nucleotide sequence: TGTGCCAGCAGCCCGGGACAGGGCTTATCCTACGAGCAGTACTTC. Protein product: CASSPGQGLSYEQYF.

The chain carries TRBV4-2 and TRBJ1-3; D unclear. Trimming took off 0 bases at V and 7 bases at J, with 13 bases between the two ends. CDR1 LGHNA and CDR2 YNFKEQ come from the germline V gene. This CDR3 is built from 15 residues. CDR3 sequence: CASSQDMVGWNTIYF. The CDR3 DNA sequence: TGTGCCAGCAGCCAAGATATGGTGGGGTGGAACACCATATATTTT.

The rearrangement uses TRBV2 and TRBJ2-7, with D unresolved. Germline V gives CDR1 SNHLY, CDR2 FYNNEI. The CDR3 runs to 12 residues. The ends were cut back, 5 bases at V and 4 bases at J, with 9 bases in the middle. CDR3 bases: TGTGCCAGCAGTCCTCAAGTTTACGAGCAGTACTTC. It translates to CASSPQVYEQYF.